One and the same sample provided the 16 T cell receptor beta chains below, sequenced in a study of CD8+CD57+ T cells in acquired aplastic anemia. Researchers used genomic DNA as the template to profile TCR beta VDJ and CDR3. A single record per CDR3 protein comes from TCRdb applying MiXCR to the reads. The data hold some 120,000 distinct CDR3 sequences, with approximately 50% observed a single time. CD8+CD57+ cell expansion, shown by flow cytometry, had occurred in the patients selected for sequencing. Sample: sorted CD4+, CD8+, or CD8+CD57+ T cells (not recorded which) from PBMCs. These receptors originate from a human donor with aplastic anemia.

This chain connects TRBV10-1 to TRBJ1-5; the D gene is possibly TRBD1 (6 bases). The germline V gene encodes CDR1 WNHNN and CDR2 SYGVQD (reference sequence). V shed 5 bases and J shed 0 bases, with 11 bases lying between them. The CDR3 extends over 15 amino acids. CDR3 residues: CASSNREGSNQPQHF. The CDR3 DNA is TGCGCCAGCAGTAACAGGGAGGGTAGCAATCAGCCCCAGCATTTT.

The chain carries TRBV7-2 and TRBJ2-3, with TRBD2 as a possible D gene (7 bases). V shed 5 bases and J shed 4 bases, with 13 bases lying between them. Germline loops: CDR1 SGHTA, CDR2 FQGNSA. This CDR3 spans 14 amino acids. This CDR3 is CASSPTGGADTQYF. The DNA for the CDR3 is TGTGCCAGCAGCCCAACGGGGGGCGCAGATACGCAGTATTTT.

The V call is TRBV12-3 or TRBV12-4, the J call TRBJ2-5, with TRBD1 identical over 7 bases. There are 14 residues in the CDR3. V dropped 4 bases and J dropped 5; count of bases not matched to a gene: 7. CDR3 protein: CASSSRTGGETQYF. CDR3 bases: TGTGCCAGCAGTTCCCGGACAGGCGGGGAGACCCAGTACTTC.

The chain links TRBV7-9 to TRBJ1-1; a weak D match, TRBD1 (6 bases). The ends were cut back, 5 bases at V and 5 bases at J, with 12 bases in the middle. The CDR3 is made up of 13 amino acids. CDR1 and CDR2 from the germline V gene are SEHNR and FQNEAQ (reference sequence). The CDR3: CASSPNTGTEAFF. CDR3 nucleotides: TGTGCCAGCAGCCCCAACACAGGGACTGAAGCTTTCTTT.

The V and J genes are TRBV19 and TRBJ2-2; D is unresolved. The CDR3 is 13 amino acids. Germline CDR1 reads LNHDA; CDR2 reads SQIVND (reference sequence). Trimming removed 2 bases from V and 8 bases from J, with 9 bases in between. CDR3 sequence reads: CASSISTAGELFF. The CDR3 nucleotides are TGTGCCAGTAGTATAAGTACAGCAGGGGAGCTGTTTTTT.

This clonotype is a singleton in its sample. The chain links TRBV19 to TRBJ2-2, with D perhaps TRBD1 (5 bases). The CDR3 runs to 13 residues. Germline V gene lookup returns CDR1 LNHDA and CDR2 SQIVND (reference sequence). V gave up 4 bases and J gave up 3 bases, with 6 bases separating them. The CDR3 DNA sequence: TGTGCCAGTAGTACCAGGGACACCGGGGAGCTGTTTTTT. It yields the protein CASSTRDTGELFF.

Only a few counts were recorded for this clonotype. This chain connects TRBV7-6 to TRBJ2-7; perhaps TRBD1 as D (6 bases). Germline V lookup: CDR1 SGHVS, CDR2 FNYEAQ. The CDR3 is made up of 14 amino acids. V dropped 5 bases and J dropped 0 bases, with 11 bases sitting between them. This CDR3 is CASSPRDNSYEQYF. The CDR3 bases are TGTGCCAGCAGCCCCCGGGACAACTCCTACGAGCAGTACTTC.

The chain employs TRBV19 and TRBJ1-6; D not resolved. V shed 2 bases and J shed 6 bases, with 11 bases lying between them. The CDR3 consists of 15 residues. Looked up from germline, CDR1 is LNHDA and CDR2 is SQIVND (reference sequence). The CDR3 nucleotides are TGTGCCAGTAGTATATGGGAGGGCGTTAATTCACCCCTCCACTTT. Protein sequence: CASSIWEGVNSPLHF.

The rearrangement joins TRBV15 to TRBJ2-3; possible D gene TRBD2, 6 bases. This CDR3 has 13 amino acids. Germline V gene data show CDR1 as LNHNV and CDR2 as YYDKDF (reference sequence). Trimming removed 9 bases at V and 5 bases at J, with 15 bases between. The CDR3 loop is CATQGLAKDTQYF. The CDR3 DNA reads TGTGCCACGCAGGGACTGGCAAAAGATACGCAGTATTTT.

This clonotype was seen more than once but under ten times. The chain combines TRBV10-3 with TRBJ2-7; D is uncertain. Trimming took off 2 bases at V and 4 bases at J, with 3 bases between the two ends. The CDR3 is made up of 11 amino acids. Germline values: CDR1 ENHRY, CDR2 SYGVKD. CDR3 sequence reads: CAISETYEQYF. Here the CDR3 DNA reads TGTGCCATCAGTGAGACGTACGAGCAGTACTTC.

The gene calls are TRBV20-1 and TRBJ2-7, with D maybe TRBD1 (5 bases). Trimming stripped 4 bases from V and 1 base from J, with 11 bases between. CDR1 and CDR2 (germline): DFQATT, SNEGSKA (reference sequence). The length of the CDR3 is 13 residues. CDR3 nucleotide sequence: TGCAGTGCTACGTGGGGCCTGTCCTACGAGCAGTACTTC. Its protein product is CSATWGLSYEQYF.

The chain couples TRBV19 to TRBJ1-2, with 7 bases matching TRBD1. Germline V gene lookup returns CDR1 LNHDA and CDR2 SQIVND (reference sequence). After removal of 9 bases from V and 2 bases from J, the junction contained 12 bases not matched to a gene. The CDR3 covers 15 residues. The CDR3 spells CASSHTPTGNYGYTF. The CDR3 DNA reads TGTGCCAGCAGCCACACCCCGACAGGGAACTATGGCTACACCTTC.

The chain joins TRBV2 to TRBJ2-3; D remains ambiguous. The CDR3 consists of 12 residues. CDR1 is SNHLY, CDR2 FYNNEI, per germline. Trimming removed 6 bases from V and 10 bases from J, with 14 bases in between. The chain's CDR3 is CASRARVGPQYF. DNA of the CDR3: TGTGCCAGCAGGGCCCGGGTAGGCCCGCAGTATTTT.

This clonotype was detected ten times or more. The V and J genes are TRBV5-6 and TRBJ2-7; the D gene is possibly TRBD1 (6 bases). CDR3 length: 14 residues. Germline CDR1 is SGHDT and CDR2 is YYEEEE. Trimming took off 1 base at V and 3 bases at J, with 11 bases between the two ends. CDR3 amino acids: CASSLTGQLYEQYF. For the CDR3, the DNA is TGTGCCAGCAGCTTGACGGGACAACTCTACGAGCAGTACTTC.

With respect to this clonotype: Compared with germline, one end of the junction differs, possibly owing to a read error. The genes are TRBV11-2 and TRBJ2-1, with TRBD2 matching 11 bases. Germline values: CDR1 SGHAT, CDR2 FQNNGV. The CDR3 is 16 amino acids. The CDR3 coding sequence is TGTGCCAGCAGCCATACTAGCGGGAGCTCCTGCAATGAGCAGTTCTTC. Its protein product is CASSHTSGSSCNEQFF.

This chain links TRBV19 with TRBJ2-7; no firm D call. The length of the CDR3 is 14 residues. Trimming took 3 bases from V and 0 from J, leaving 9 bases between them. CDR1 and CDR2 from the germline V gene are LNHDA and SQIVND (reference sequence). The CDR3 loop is CASSISTSSYEQYF. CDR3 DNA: TGTGCCAGTAGTATCTCAACGAGCTCCTACGAGCAGTACTTC. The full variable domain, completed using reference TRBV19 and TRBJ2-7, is DGGITQSPKYLFRKEGQNVTLSCEQNLNHDAMYWYRQDPGQGLRLIYYSQIVNDFQKGDIAEGYSVSREKKESFPLTVTSAQKNPTAFYLCASSISTSSYEQYFGPGTRLTVT.